These 2 T cell receptor beta chains originate from one sample sequenced in a study of T cells in Graves' hyperthyroidism and ophthalmopathy. TCR beta CDR3 sequences were amplified from RNA transcripts. The HTBI set primed first-round TCR CDR3 RT-PCR. TCRdb independently ran MiXCR on the multiplex PCR reads; one entry per CDR3 protein. Of approximately 400,000 distinct CDR3 sequences in the sample, 15% to 19% were seen once. The specimen was blood. Receptor source: a young woman with Graves' hyperthyroidism that later progressed to Graves' ophthalmopathy.

This clonotype has a handful of counts. The chain has TRBV9 and TRBJ2-7; the D gene is possibly TRBD2 (5 bases). CDR1 SGDLS and CDR2 YYNGEE come from the germline V gene. There are 15 residues in the CDR3. Deletions cut 0 bases from V and 4 bases from J, with 14 bases between. As DNA, the CDR3 is TGTGCCAGCAGCGTAGAAGGCACTAGGGAATACGAGCAGTACTTC. Encoded protein: CASSVEGTREYEQYF.

This clonotype showed up many times. The chain combines TRBV12-3 or TRBV12-4 with TRBJ1-4; D remains ambiguous. V gave up 3 bases and J gave up 6 bases, with 11 bases separating them. There are 14 residues in the CDR3. CDR3 protein: CASSFGRRYEKLFF. The CDR3 DNA reads TGTGCCAGCAGTTTCGGCAGAAGATATGAAAAACTGTTTTTT.